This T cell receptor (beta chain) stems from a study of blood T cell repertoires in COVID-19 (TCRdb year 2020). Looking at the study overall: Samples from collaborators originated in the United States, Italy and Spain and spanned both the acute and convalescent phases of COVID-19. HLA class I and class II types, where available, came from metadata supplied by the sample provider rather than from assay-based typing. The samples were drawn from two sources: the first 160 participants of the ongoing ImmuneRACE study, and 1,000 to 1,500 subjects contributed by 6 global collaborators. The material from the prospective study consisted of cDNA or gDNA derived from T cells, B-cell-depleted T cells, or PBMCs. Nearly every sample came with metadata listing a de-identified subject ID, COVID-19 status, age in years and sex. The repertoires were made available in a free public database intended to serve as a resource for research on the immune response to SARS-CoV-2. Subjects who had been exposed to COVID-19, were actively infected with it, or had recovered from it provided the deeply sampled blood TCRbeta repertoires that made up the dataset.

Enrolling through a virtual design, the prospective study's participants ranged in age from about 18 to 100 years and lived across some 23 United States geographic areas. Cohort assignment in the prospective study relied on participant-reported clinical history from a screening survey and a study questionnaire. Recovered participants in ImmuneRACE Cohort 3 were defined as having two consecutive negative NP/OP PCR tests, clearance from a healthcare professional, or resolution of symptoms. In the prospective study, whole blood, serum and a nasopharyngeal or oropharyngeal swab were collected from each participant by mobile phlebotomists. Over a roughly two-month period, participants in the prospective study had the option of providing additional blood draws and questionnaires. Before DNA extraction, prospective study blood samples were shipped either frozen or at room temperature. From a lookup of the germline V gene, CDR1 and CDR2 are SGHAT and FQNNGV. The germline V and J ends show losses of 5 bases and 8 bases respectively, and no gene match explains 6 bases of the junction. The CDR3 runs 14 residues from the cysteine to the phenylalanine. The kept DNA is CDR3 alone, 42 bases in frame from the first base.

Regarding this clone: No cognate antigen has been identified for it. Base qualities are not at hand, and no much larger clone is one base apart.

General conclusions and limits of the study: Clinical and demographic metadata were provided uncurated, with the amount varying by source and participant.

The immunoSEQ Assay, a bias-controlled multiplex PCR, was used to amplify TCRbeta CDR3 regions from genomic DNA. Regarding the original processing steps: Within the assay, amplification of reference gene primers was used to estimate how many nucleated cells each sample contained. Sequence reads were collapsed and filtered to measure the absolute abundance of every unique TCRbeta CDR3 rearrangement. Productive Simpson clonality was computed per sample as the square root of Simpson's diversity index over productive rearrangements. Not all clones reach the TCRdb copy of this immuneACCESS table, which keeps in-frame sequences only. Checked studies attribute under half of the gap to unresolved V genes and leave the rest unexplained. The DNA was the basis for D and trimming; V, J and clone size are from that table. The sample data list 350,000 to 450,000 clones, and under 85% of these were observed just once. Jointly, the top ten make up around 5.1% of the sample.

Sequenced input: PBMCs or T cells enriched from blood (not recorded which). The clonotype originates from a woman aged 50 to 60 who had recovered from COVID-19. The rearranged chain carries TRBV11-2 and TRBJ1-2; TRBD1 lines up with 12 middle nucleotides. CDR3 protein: CASSEGQGAWGYTF. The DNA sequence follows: TGTGCCAGCAGCGAGGGACAGGGGGCATGGGGCTACACCTTC.